This T cell receptor (beta chain) was found in a study of T cell repertoires in cytomegalovirus infection. On the study more broadly: Matching HLA type, along with CMV infection, was indicated by public TCR beta signatures.

This clonotype showed up just a few times. Its antigen remains unidentified. Germline V gene sequence: CDR1 SGHAT, CDR2 FQDESV (reference sequence). The CDR3 loop spans 14 amino acids. J was trimmed by 9 bases and V by 5 bases; bases with no gene match: 3. TCRdb reanalysed the reads using MiXCR and keeps one entry per CDR3 protein. The profile covers about 100,000 distinct CDR3 sequences, with less than 30% appearing a single time and 71% taken by the ten largest. Study-level points and caveats: Carriers of CMV plus the relevant HLA were identified by cumulative public TCR beta family frequency. CMV-specific TCR beta clonotypes restricted by HLA-C dominated the ex vivo response.

The sample in question was CD8+ T cells from cultured PBMCs, obtained from culture after CMV antigen stimulation. The sequence was obtained from a human donor in good health (CMV status not recorded). Some clones in this sample may be carry-over from other donors' samples. The chain joins TRBV11-1 to TRBJ1-6, with 11 positions matching TRBD1. The CDR3 sequence is CASSGTGGGSPLHF. CDR3 sequence (DNA): TGTGCCAGCAGCGGGACAGGGGGGGGTTCACCCCTCCACTTT. Looking up the rest from reference TRBV11-1 and TRBJ1-6 gives the full variable domain: EAEVAQSPRYKITEKSQAVAFWCDPISGHATLYWYRQILGQGPELLVQFQDESVVDDSQLPKDRFSAERLKGVDSTLKIQPAELGDSAMYLCASSGTGGGSPLHFGNGTRLTVT.